A single T cell receptor (beta chain) is shown here with its context. V lost 3 bases, J lost 3 bases, and 4 bases stayed unmatched. Germline V gives CDR1 KGHSH, CDR2 LQKENI. The CDR3 totals 15 residues. Clones were read by immunoSEQ multiplex PCR, and TCRdb kept only the in-frame ones, dropping some. This repertoire shows 200,000 to 300,000 clones, less than 90% found once; its top ten account for approximately 4%. These data originate in a study of blood T cell repertoires in COVID-19. The source is a man aged 55 to 70 with acute or convalescent COVID-19. Source material: peripheral blood. This chain uses TRBV18 with TRBJ1-1; 10 nucleotides align to TRBD1. The chain's CDR3 is CASSPWTGGDTEAFF. CDR3 in DNA: TGTGCCAGCTCACCGTGGACAGGGGGGGACACTGAAGCTTTCTTT.